The next 20 T cell receptor beta chains were all read from a single sample in a study of T cell responses to AZD1222 COVID-19 vaccine. The data were produced by immunoSEQ multiplex PCR, yet TCRdb's version contains in-frame clones alone and is incomplete. The sample has some 200,000 clones, around 90% seen once. The sequenced sample was peripheral blood, obtained on day 0 of AZD1222 vaccination. The source of these receptors is an adult in good health.

This chain connects TRBV6-6 to TRBJ2-1, with 7 bases identical to TRBD2. V gave up 6 bases and J gave up 1 base; unmatched junction bases: 3. The V gene's germline CDR1 is MNHNY and CDR2 SVGAGI (reference sequence). The CDR3 has 14 amino acids. The CDR3, as DNA: TGTGCCAGCAGAAACGGGGGGTCCTACAATGAGCAGTTCTTC. This sequence encodes CASRNGGSYNEQFF.

The chain recombines TRBV6-5 with TRBJ1-3; tentatively, D is TRBD1 (6 bases). The CDR3 covers 14 residues. Germline CDR1 MNHEY, CDR2 SVGAGI. V gave up 6 bases and J gave up 4 bases, with 13 bases separating them. The CDR3 here is CASSPGVLGNTIYF. The CDR3 coding sequence is TGTGCCAGCAGCCCAGGGGTATTGGGAAACACCATATATTTT.

The chain carries TRBV20-1 and TRBJ2-1; D assignment may be TRBD1 or TRBD2 (5 bases each). Germline CDR1 is DFQATT and CDR2 is SNEGSKA (reference sequence). The length of the CDR3 is 15 residues. V lost 3 bases and J 10 bases, leaving 22 bases between the germline ends. The CDR3 spells CSASRGRPTNAEQFF. CDR3 nucleotide sequence: TGCAGTGCTAGTCGGGGCAGGCCCACCAACGCGGAGCAGTTCTTC.

The V call is TRBV28, the J call TRBJ1-2; 12 bases align to TRBD1. Trimming took 2 bases from V and 5 from J; bases not matched to a gene: 9. Germline V CDR1 and CDR2: MDHEN, SYDVKM. This CDR3 comprises 17 residues. For the CDR3, the DNA is TGTGCCAGCAGTTTAAGGGGGACAGGGGGCGCGCGGTATGGCTACACCTTC. This encodes CASSLRGTGGARYGYTF.

The CDR3 nucleotides read TGCGCCAGCAACCCCACCGGGACAGGGACTGAAAAACTGTTTTTT. Amino acids: CASNPTGTGTEKLFF. The V and J genes are TRBV5-1 and TRBJ1-4, with 9 bases fitting TRBD1. The CDR3 contains 15 residues. J was trimmed by 7 bases and V by 6 bases; bases with no gene match: 10. CDR1 and CDR2 from the germline V gene are SGHRS and YFSETQ.

This clone was detected only a few times. The chain uses TRBV7-9 and TRBJ1-4; 7 bases fit TRBD1. CDR1 SEHNR and CDR2 FQNEAQ come from the germline V gene (reference sequence). CDR3 length: 14 residues. V lost 7 bases and J lost 8; bases outside the gene matches: 10. The CDR3, as DNA: TGTGCCAGCATGAGGGGACAGCCGGAGGAAAAACTGTTTTTT. As protein: CASMRGQPEEKLFF.

The chain employs TRBV5-6 and TRBJ1-2; no clear D gene. The V end lost 2 bases, the J end lost 0 bases, and 5 bases lay between the germline ends. The CDR3 has 13 amino acids. Germline V gene data show CDR1 as SGHDT and CDR2 as YYEEEE. The CDR3 is CASSFMSNYGYTF. The CDR3 DNA follows: TGTGCCAGCAGCTTTATGTCTAACTATGGCTACACCTTC.

The rearrangement links TRBV14 to TRBJ2-1; 14 bases fit TRBD2. The CDR3 length is 15 residues. Germline values: CDR1 SGHDN, CDR2 FVKESK. Trimming removed 4 bases from V and 8 bases from J; junction bases left unmatched: 4. The CDR3 is CASSPTSGRADEQFF. DNA of the CDR3: TGTGCCAGCAGCCCGACTAGCGGGAGGGCCGATGAGCAGTTCTTC.

This clone has a single count. The rearrangement uses TRBV7-9 and TRBJ2-3; 7 bases agree with TRBD1. CDR3 length equals 15 residues. The J segment lost 2 bases and the V segment lost 3 bases, leaving 5 bases of the junction unmatched. CDR1 and CDR2 (germline): SEHNR, FQNEAQ (reference sequence). CDR3 amino acids: CASSFRQGLTDTQYF. Written as DNA, the CDR3 is TGTGCCAGCAGCTTTAGACAGGGCCTCACAGATACGCAGTATTTT.

With regard to this clone: Other DNA sequences within the sample encode an identical CDR3. The J gene is TRBJ2-5, the V gene TRBV7-6; D is ambiguous. Germline lookup yields CDR1 SGHVS and CDR2 FNYEAQ. V shed 0 bases and J shed 2 bases, with 4 bases lying between them. The CDR3 totals 13 residues. In DNA form, the CDR3 reads TGTGCCAGCAGCTTAGCGAGGCAAGAGACCCAGTACTTC. This gives the protein CASSLARQETQYF.

The rearrangement links TRBV27 to TRBJ1-2; no firm D call. This CDR3 spans 15 amino acids. The V and J ends lost 6 bases and 0 bases respectively, with 14 bases between them. CDR1 is MNHEY and CDR2 is SMNVEV in the germline V gene (reference sequence). CDR3 residues: CASRHGRTANYGYTF. The CDR3 DNA sequence: TGTGCCAGCAGACACGGACGGACCGCTAACTATGGCTACACCTTC.

V is TRBV19 and J is TRBJ1-1; TRBD1 aligns across 12 bases. Per the germline V gene, CDR1 is LNHDA and CDR2 is SQIVND (reference sequence). The CDR3 loop spans 14 amino acids. The ends lost 2 bases at V and 8 bases at J; junction bases unmatched: 3. The CDR3 coding sequence is TGTGCCAGTAGTATAATGGGACAGGGGGCGGAAGCTTTCTTT. Its translation: CASSIMGQGAEAFF.

V usage is TRBV7-9 and J usage is TRBJ1-6, with 8 bases matching TRBD1. This CDR3 has 17 amino acids. Germline V lookup: CDR1 SEHNR, CDR2 FQNEAQ (reference sequence). The J segment lost 0 bases and the V segment lost 5 bases, leaving 6 bases of the junction unmatched. CDR3 sequence reads: CASSPRQGSSYNSPLHF. The CDR3 DNA follows: TGTGCCAGCAGCCCTAGACAGGGGAGCTCCTATAATTCACCCCTCCACTTT.

This chain uses TRBV9 with TRBJ2-3; D perhaps matches TRBD2 (6 bases). V was shortened by 3 bases and J by 0 bases, with 23 bases between the two germline ends. CDR3 length equals 19 residues. From germline, CDR1 is SGDLS and CDR2 YYNGEE. Here the CDR3 reads CASSAEGLLWRGSTDTQYF. Written as DNA, the CDR3 is TGTGCCAGCAGCGCCGAGGGCCTATTATGGCGGGGAAGCACAGATACGCAGTATTTT. Supplemented by reference TRBV9 and TRBJ2-3, the full variable domain reads DSGVTQTPKHLITATGQRVTLRCSPRSGDLSVYWYQQSLDQGLQFLIQYYNGEERAKGNILERFSAQQFPDLHSELNLSSLELGDSALYFCASSAEGLLWRGSTDTQYFGPGTRLTVL.

V is TRBV5-1 and J is TRBJ2-3; weak D call: TRBD2 (5 bases). CDR3 length: 15 residues. Trimming left V 0 bases short and J 2 bases short, with 10 bases between. Germline CDR1 reads SGHRS; CDR2 reads YFSETQ. CDR3 region: CASSLGVGNTDTQYF. CDR3 DNA sequence: TGCGCCAGCAGCTTGGGTGTCGGGAACACAGATACGCAGTATTTT.

The chain carries TRBV14 and TRBJ1-2; D remains unclear. The germline V and J ends were trimmed by 0 bases and 8 bases, with 31 bases remaining between them. Germline V gene lookup returns CDR1 SGHDN and CDR2 FVKESK. The CDR3 runs to 20 residues. CDR3: CASSQDLTRRSSRLDWGYTF. The CDR3 coding sequence is TGTGCCAGCAGCCAAGATCTAACCCGTCGGTCCAGCCGACTGGACTGGGGCTACACCTTC. The variable domain in full, completed from reference TRBV14 and TRBJ1-2, reads EAGVTQFPSHSVIEKGQTVTLRCDPISGHDNLYWYRRVMGKEIKFLLHFVKESKQDESGMPNNRFLAERTGGTYSTLKVQPAELEDSGVYFCASSQDLTRRSSRLDWGYTFGSGTRLTVV.

The rearrangement uses TRBV25-1 and TRBJ1-3; tentatively, D is TRBD1 (5 bases). Looked up from germline, CDR1 is MGHDK and CDR2 is SYGVNS. The CDR3 runs to 13 residues. V lost 8 bases and J 6 bases, leaving 14 bases between the germline ends. The CDR3 here is CASGRDSQNTIYF. The CDR3 DNA is TGTGCCAGCGGCAGGGACTCCCAAAACACCATATATTTT.

The chain carries TRBV25-1 and TRBJ1-2; the D gene is possibly TRBD1 (5 bases). V was pared by 3 bases and J by 7 bases, with 18 bases between. Germline assignment: CDR1 MGHDK and CDR2 SYGVNS. The CDR3 is 15 amino acids. CDR3 amino acids: CASSDIGAAWGGYTF. The DNA for the CDR3 is TGTGCCAGCAGTGACATCGGGGCGGCCTGGGGTGGCTACACCTTC.

The chain links TRBV5-8 to TRBJ1-2, with 9 bases lining up with TRBD1. Per the germline V gene, CDR1 is SGHTS and CDR2 is YDEGEE. CDR3 size: 15 residues. V gave up 0 bases and J gave up 8 bases; unmatched junction bases: 8. The CDR3 DNA reads as TGTGCCAGCAGCTTGGGATCATGGACAGGGGACGGCTACACCTTC. Translating gives CASSLGSWTGDGYTF.

The CDR3 spells CASSTYRTGHYSNQPQHF. In DNA, the CDR3 is TGTGCCAGCAGCACCTACCGGACAGGGCATTATAGCAATCAGCCCCAGCATTTT. The chain is built from TRBV5-6 and TRBJ1-5; 8 nucleotides align to TRBD1. V shed 4 bases, J shed 0 bases, and the junction held 12 bases outside the gene matches. The CDR3 sequence is 18 residues long. From germline, CDR1 is SGHDT and CDR2 YYEEEE.